Detailed here is one T cell receptor beta chain. This sample was included in a study of blood T cell repertoires in COVID-19. V dropped 4 bases and J dropped 5 bases, with 15 bases sitting between them. The CDR3 consists of 14 residues. Germline CDR1 SGDLS, CDR2 YYNGEE. Profiling relied on immunoSEQ multiplex PCR, and the TCRdb table lists in-frame clones only, not all of them. Here the sample spans 62,000 or so clones, 65% to 90% being singletons. This receptor was identified in a woman in her fifties or sixties with acute or convalescent COVID-19. Specimen: peripheral blood. The rearrangement joins TRBV9 to TRBJ1-1; maybe TRBD1 (5 bases). CDR3 sequence reads: CASSPRDFDTEAFF. The CDR3 region has the DNA TGTGCCAGCAGCCCACGGGACTTCGATACTGAAGCTTTCTTT.